The 6 T cell receptor beta chains in this list originate from one sample, sequenced in a study of neurological immune-mediated disorders (dated by TCRdb to about 2019). Receptor amplification or capture employed 5' RACE. Sequencing was performed on an Illumina HiSeq 2500. TCRdb reran the public reads through fastp at Q25 and MiXCR, keeping productive beta chains. Identical CDR3 proteins give one entry, which carries the most common genes and DNA. This sample lists about 59,000 distinct CDR3 sequences; approximately 12% were detected once. Roughly a tenth of the sample rests with the top ten. Sequenced: PBMCs. These receptors originate from a woman aged 60 to 75 with HTLV-1-associated myelopathy (HAM/TSP).

Many counts were recorded for this clonotype. The genes are TRBV5-1 and TRBJ2-7, with TRBD2 identical over 12 bases. V shed 4 bases and J 6 bases; nucleotides not matched to a gene: 8. The germline V gene has CDR1 SGHRS and CDR2 YFSETQ. This CDR3 has 15 residues. The DNA for the CDR3 is TGCGCCAGCAGCATTCGACTAGCGGGAGAAGGCGAGCAGTACTTC. Its protein is CASSIRLAGEGEQYF.

This clonotype was seen repeatedly, ten times or more. The V gene is TRBV3-1, the J gene TRBJ2-1; TRBD2 matches 7 bases. V lost 0 bases to trimming and J lost 7 bases; unmatched junction nucleotides: 6. CDR1 and CDR2 (germline): LGHDT, YNNKEL (reference sequence). CDR3 length equals 15 residues. CDR3: CASSQEGRRENEQFF. CDR3 coding DNA: TGTGCCAGCAGCCAAGAGGGTCGGCGGGAGAATGAGCAGTTCTTC.

There are many counts of this clonotype. The rearrangement links TRBV28 to TRBJ2-5; perhaps TRBD1 as D (6 bases). Deletions cut 2 bases from V and 0 bases from J, with 10 bases between. CDR3 length: 15 residues. Germline loops: CDR1 MDHEN, CDR2 SYDVKM. CDR3: CASSLRGGYQETQYF. CDR3 DNA: TGTGCCAGCAGTTTAAGAGGGGGATACCAAGAGACCCAGTACTTC.

This clonotype was seen at least ten times. The chain uses TRBV10-3 and TRBJ2-3; 13 bases map to TRBD2. CDR3 length: 15 residues. CDR1 and CDR2 from the germline V gene are ENHRY and SYGVKD. Trimming at V came to 4 bases and at J to 3 bases, leaving 1 base not matched to a gene. The CDR3 DNA reads as TGTGCCATCAGTGGGACTAGCGGGAGTACAGATACGCAGTATTTT. Translated, it gives CAISGTSGSTDTQYF.

This clonotype occurred many times. The chain carries TRBV5-1 and TRBJ2-4; unclear D gene. V gave up 0 bases and J gave up 0 bases, with 10 bases separating them. Germline V gives CDR1 SGHRS, CDR2 YFSETQ. The CDR3 contains 16 residues. The CDR3 sequence is CASSLGHNLAKNIQYF. The CDR3 DNA is TGCGCCAGCAGCTTGGGGCACAACCTAGCCAAAAACATTCAGTACTTC.

The chain has TRBV5-1 and TRBJ2-1; 8 nucleotides align to TRBD1. The J segment lost 8 bases and the V segment lost 3 bases, leaving 10 bases of the junction unmatched. Germline CDR1 SGHRS, CDR2 YFSETQ. The CDR3 is made up of 15 amino acids. The CDR3 sequence: CASSSGQGRDYEQFF. For the CDR3, the DNA is TGCGCCAGCAGCTCCGGACAGGGTCGGGACTATGAGCAGTTCTTC. Using reference TRBV5-1 and TRBJ2-1 for the parts outside the CDR3, the full variable domain is KAGVTQTPRYLIKTRGQQVTLSCSPISGHRSVSWYQQTPGQGLQFLFEYFSETQRNKGNFPGRFSGRQFSNSRSEMNVSTLELGDSALYLCASSSGQGRDYEQFFGPGTRLTVL.